Listed below are T cell receptor beta chains from one sample, sequenced in a study of graft-versus-host responses after intestinal transplantation. Their cognate antigens are unknown. Method: immunoSEQ multiplex PCR; TCRdb's copy keeps in-frame clones and lacks some. Of 65,000 to 85,000 clones listed, roughly 87% are singletons. Sample: unstimulated CD8+ T cells sorted from spleen or lymph node cells, taken before transplant. Every receptor here comes from a human donor who was the organ donor for an intestinal transplant. Both conserved end residues are part of each CDR3. D genes are given only for firm matches. Clone size appears in some rows only: once, few, many, or a class for an expanded clone.

abundance,j_gene,v_gene,d_gene,CDR3aa,CDR3nt
.,TRBJ2-7,TRBV11-2,TRBD2,CASSPAGRGGYEQYF,TGTGCCAGCAGCCCTGCGGGGAGGGGAGGCTACGAGCAGTACTTC
.,TRBJ2-7,TRBV7-9,TRBD2,CASSLVLAGEYEQYF,TGTGCCAGCAGCTTAGTACTAGCGGGGGAGTACGAGCAGTACTTC
.,TRBJ2-7,TRBV6-1,TRBD2,CASSDGTSPSSEQYF,TGTGCCAGCAGTGACGGGACTAGCCCCTCATCCGAGCAGTACTTC
.,TRBJ2-2,TRBV19,.,CASSIVLQLGPGGELFF,TGTGCCAGTAGTATAGTACTACAGTTAGGGCCGGGCGGGGAGCTGTTTTTT
.,TRBJ2-2,TRBV19,.,CASSPHTGELFF,TGTGCCAGTAGCCCCCACACCGGGGAGCTGTTTTTT
once,TRBJ2-1,TRBV5-1,TRBD2,CASSSGLAGGPSYNEQFF,TGCGCCAGCAGCTCCGGACTAGCGGGGGGGCCTTCCTACAATGAGCAGTTCTTC
once,TRBJ2-1,TRBV18,.,CASSPGGDSYNEQFF,TGTGCCAGCTCACCGGGGGGCGACTCCTACAATGAGCAGTTCTTC
few,TRBJ1-5,TRBV6-1,TRBD1,CASSEEGTGHQPQHF,TGTGCCAGCAGTGAAGAGGGGACAGGTCATCAGCCCCAGCATTTT
.,TRBJ2-7,TRBV2,.,CASRGSYEQYF,TGTGCCAGCAGGGGCTCCTACGAGCAGTACTTC
.,TRBJ1-1,TRBV20-1,.,CSARKDTEAFF,TGCAGTGCTAGAAAGGACACTGAAGCTTTCTTT
.,TRBJ2-7,TRBV27,TRBD2,CASSFNVGGSLYEQYF,TGTGCCAGCAGTTTTAACGTCGGGGGGTCCCTCTACGAGCAGTACTTC
.,TRBJ2-1,TRBV4-1,.,CASSPTWGTPGSYNEQFF,TGCGCCAGCAGCCCCACTTGGGGGACTCCCGGCTCCTACAATGAGCAGTTCTTC
.,TRBJ2-3,TRBV27,.,CASSLGGGRTMDTQYF,TGTGCCAGCAGTTTGGGAGGGGGTCGGACGATGGATACGCAGTATTTT
.,TRBJ1-1,TRBV10-2,.,CASVAGEAFF,TGCGCCAGCGTGGCAGGTGAAGCTTTCTTT
.,TRBJ2-3,TRBV27,.,CASSLSSVGKDTQYF,TGTGCCAGCAGTTTATCGTCTGTCGGAAAAGATACGCAGTATTTT
.,TRBJ2-1,TRBV7-9,TRBD2,CASRRGGEGYNEQFF,TGTGCCAGCAGACGGGGGGGAGAAGGCTACAATGAGCAGTTCTTC
.,TRBJ2-2,TRBV5-5,.,CASGETVNTGELFF,TGTGCCAGCGGAGAGACGGTCAACACCGGGGAGCTGTTTTTT
once,TRBJ2-1,TRBV6-4,.,CASSDSGTDLINEQFF,TGTGCCAGCAGTGACTCTGGGACGGATTTAATTAATGAGCAGTTCTTC
medium-sized,TRBJ2-2,TRBV6-4,.,CASSAGNTGELFF,TGTGCCAGCAGTGCAGGGAACACCGGGGAGCTGTTTTTT
.,TRBJ2-7,TRBV11-2,TRBD1,CASSLGTGAYEQYF,TGTGCCAGCAGCTTGGGGACAGGCGCCTACGAGCAGTACTTC
.,TRBJ1-5,TRBV28,TRBD1,CASRWQGVSNQPQHF,TGTGCCAGCAGGTGGCAGGGGGTTAGCAATCAGCCCCAGCATTTT
.,TRBJ1-2,TRBV11-1,.,CASSSSGGEYGYTF,TGTGCCAGCAGCTCCTCGGGTGGAGAATATGGCTACACCTTC
.,TRBJ2-1,TRBV27,.,CASRRAGGPYNEQFF,TGTGCCAGCAGGCGGGCGGGCGGACCCTACAATGAGCAGTTCTTC
.,TRBJ2-5,TRBV2,.,CARNHRRAHPQETQYF,TGTGCCAGAAACCATCGACGAGCCCACCCCCAAGAGACCCAGTACTTC
.,TRBJ1-5,TRBV7-8,.,CASSLYREILPQHF,TGTGCCAGCAGCTTATACAGGGAAATTCTGCCCCAGCATTTT
.,TRBJ1-3,TRBV4-1,.,CASSRYQELVGGESIYF,TGCGCCAGCAGCCGCTACCAGGAGCTGGTCGGGGGGGAATCCATATATTTT
once,TRBJ1-4,TRBV10-2,.,CASRTRATTTNEKLFF,TGCGCCAGCAGGACTAGGGCCACAACAACTAATGAAAAACTGTTTTTT
once,TRBJ2-7,TRBV28,.,CASSFFQVYEQYF,TGTGCCAGCAGTTTCTTCCAGGTCTACGAGCAGTACTTC